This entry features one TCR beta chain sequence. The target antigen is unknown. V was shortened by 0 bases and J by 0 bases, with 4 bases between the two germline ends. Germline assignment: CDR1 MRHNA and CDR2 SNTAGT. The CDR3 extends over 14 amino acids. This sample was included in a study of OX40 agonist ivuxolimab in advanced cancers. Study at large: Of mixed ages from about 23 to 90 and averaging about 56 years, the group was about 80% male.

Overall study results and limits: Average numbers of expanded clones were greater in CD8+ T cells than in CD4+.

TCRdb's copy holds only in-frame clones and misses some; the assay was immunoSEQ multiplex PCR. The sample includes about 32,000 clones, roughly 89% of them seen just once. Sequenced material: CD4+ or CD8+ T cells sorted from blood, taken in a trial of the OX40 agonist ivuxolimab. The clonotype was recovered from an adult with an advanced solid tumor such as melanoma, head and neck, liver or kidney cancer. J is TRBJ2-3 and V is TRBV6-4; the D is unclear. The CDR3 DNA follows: TGTGCCAGCAGTGACTCGACTAGCACAGATACGCAGTATTTT. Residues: CASSDSTSTDTQYF.